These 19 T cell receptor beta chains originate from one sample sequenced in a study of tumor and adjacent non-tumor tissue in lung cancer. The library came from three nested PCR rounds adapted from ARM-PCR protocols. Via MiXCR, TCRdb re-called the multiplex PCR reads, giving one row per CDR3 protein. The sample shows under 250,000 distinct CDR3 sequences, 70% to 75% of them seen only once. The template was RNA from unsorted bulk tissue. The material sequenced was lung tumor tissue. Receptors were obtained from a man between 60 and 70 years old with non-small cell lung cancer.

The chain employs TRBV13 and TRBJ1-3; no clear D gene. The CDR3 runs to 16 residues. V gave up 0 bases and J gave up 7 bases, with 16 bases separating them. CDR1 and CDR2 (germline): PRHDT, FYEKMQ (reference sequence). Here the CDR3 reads CASSLGPARVGNTIYF. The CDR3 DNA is TGTGCCAGCAGCTTAGGCCCGGCAAGGGTTGGGAACACCATATATTTT.

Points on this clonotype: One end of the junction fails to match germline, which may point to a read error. CDR3 bases: TGCACCAGCAGCCTTCTTACGACTAGTGCCTCAGATACGCAGTATTTT. This gives the protein CTSSLLTTSASDTQYF. This chain links TRBV4-2 with TRBJ2-3; maybe TRBD2 (6 bases). This CDR3 spans 16 amino acids. Germline V lookup: CDR1 LGHNA, CDR2 YNFKEQ.

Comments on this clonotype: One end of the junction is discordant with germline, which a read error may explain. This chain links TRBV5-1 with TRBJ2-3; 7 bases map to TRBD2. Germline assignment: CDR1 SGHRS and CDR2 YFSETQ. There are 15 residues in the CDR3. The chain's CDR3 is CASSLAAGAKDMQYF. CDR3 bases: TGCGCCAGCAGCTTGGCTGCGGGAGCGAAAGATATGCAGTATTTT.

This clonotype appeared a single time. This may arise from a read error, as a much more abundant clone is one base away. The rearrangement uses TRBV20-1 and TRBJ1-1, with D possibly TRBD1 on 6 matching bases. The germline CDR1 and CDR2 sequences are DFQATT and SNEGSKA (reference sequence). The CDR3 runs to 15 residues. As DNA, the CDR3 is TGCAGTGTTAGAGATTCCAGGGGTATAAACACTGAAGCTTTCTTT. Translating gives CSVRDSRGINTEAFF.

CDR3 nucleotide sequence: TGTGTCAGTAGTTTATCAGCTCTTACCAATCAGCCCCAGCATTTT. This sequence encodes CVSSLSALTNQPQHF. The chain recombines TRBV12-3 or TRBV12-4 with TRBJ1-5; the D is unclear. CDR3 length equals 15 residues.

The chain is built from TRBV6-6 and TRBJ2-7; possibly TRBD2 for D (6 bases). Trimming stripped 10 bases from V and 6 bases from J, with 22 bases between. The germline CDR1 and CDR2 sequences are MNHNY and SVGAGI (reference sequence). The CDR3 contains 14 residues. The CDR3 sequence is CANGSPGGTGEQYF. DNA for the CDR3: TGTGCCAACGGTTCTCCTGGCGGGACCGGCGAGCAGTACTTC.

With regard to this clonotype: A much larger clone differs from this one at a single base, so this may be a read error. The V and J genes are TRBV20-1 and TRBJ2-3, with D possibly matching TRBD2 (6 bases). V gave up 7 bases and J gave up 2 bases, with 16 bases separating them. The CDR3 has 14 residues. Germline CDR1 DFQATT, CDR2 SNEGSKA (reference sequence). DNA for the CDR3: TGCAGTGTTTGGCCGGGACTTTTCACAGATACGCAGTATTTT. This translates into CSVWPGLFTDTQYF.

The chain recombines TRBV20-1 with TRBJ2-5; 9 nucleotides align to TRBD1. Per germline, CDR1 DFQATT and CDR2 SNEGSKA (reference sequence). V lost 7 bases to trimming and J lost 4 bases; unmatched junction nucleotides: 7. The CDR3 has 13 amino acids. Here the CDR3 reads CSVSGTGRETQYF. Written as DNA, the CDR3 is TGCAGTGTTAGTGGGACAGGGCGAGAGACCCAGTACTTC.

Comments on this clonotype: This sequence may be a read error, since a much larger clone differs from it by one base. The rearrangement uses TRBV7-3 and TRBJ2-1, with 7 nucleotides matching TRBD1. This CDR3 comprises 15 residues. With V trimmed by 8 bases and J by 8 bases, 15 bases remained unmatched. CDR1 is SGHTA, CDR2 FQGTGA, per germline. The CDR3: CASGPRGQLIDEQFF. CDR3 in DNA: TGTGCCAGCGGCCCTAGGGGACAGTTAATCGATGAGCAGTTCTTC.

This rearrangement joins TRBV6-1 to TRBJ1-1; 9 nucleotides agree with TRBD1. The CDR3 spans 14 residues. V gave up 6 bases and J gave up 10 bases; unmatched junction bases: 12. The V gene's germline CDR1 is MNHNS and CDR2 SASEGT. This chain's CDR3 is CASSRRDRGMSAFF. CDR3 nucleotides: TGTGCCAGCAGCCGCCGCGACAGGGGGATGTCAGCTTTCTTT.

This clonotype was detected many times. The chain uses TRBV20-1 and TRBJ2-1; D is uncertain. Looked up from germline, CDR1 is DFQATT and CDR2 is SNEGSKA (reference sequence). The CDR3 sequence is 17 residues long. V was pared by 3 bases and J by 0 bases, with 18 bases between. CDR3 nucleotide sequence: TGCAGTGCTAGTAACATCAAGAAAGCTAGCTCCTACAATGAGCAGTTCTTC. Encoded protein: CSASNIKKASSYNEQFF.

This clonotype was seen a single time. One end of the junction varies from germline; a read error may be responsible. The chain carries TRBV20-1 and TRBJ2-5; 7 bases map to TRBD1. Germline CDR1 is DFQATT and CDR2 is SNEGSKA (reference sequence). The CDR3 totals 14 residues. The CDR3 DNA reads TGCAGTGCTCCTAAGACAGGGATCCAAGAGACCCCGTACTTC. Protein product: CSAPKTGIQETPYF.

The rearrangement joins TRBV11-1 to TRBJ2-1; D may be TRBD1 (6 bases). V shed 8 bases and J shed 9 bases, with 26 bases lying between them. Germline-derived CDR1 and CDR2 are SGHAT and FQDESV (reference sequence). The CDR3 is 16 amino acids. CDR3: CASCKSGTHLQGEQFF. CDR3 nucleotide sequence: TGTGCCAGCTGCAAAAGTGGGACACACTTACAGGGTGAGCAGTTCTTC.

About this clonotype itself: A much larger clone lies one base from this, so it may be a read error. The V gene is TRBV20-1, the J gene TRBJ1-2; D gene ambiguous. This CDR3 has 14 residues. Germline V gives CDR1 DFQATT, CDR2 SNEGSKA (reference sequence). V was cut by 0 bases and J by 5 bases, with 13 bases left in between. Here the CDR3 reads CSARDMQDGYGYTF. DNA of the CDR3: TGCAGTGCTAGAGATATGCAGGATGGGTATGGCTACACCTTC.

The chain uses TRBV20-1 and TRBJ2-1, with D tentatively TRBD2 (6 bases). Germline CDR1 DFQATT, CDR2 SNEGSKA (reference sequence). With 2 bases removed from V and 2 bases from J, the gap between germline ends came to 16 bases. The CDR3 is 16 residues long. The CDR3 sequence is CSARPPTSWAYNEQFF. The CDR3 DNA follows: TGCAGTGCTAGACCCCCCACTAGCTGGGCCTACAATGAGCAGTTCTTC.

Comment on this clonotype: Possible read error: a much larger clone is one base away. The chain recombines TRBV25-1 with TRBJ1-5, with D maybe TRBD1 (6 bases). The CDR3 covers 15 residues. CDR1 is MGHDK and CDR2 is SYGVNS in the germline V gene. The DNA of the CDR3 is TGTGCCAGCTGTGAATACAGGGACGGCAATCAGCCCCAGCATTTT. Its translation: CASCEYRDGNQPQHF.

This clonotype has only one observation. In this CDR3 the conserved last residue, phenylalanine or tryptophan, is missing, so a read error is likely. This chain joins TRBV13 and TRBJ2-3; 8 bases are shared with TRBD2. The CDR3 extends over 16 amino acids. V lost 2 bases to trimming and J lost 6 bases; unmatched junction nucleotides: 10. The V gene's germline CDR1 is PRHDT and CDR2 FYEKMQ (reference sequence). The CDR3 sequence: CASSLRSPGGADTQYI. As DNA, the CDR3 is TGTGCCAGCAGCTTAAGGAGCCCGGGGGGGGCTGATACGCAGTATATT.

CDR3 coding DNA: TGTGCCAGCAGACTCCCCACAGGGAAAGCTTTCTTT. Its translation: CASRLPTGKAFF. The chain is built from TRBV12-3 or TRBV12-4 and TRBJ1-1; a weak D match, TRBD1 (6 bases). V lost 6 bases and J lost 9, with 14 bases in between. The CDR3 runs to 12 residues.

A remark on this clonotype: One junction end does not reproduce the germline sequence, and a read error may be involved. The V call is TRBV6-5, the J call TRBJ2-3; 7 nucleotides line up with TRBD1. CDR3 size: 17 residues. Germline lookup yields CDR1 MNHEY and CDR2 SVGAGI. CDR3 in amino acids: CTSSYRGHPTSTDTQYF. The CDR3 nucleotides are TGTACCAGCAGTTACAGGGGACATCCTACTAGCACAGATACGCAGTATTTT.